The rows below give T cell receptor beta chains drawn from one sample of a study of T cells in Graves' hyperthyroidism and ophthalmopathy. Each CDR3 protein gets one entry after TCRdb re-called the multiplex PCR reads with MiXCR. The sample consists of over 300,000 distinct CDR3 sequences, roughly 13% of them appearing once. Material: blood. All receptors derive from a woman aged 55-70 years with Graves' hyperthyroidism. Each CDR3 is given with its conserved first and last residue. Each record gives: V gene, CDR3 protein.

v_gene: TRBV29-1; CDR3aa: CSVESGFLGARYGYTF
v_gene: TRBV11-1; CDR3aa: CASSFTSGRVYEQYF
v_gene: TRBV9; CDR3aa: CASSVGRGSYNEQFF
v_gene: TRBV6-1; CDR3aa: CASSAGIGYTF
v_gene: TRBV29-1; CDR3aa: CSVEGYNEKLFF
v_gene: TRBV2; CDR3aa: CASIGQGAADTQYF
v_gene: TRBV19; CDR3aa: CASSILLAWNEQFF
v_gene: TRBV24-1; CDR3aa: CATSDLGTEKETQYF
v_gene: TRBV18; CDR3aa: CASSPTGSPETQYF
v_gene: TRBV11-3; CDR3aa: CASSRVRGNYEQYF
v_gene: TRBV12-3/TRBV12-4; CDR3aa: CASSFNGLYEQYF
v_gene: TRBV20-1; CDR3aa: CSAYRTGAYSPLHF
v_gene: TRBV19; CDR3aa: CASSRGETGNQPQHF
v_gene: TRBV9; CDR3aa: CASSKRTGNTGELFF
v_gene: TRBV19; CDR3aa: CASRDRAISTNEKLFF
v_gene: TRBV27; CDR3aa: CASSLAAGGFQPQHF
v_gene: TRBV10-3; CDR3aa: CAISGGGSDNEQFF
v_gene: TRBV11-2; CDR3aa: CASTPLQTGDTQYF
v_gene: TRBV2; CDR3aa: CASSADRNYGYTF
v_gene: TRBV2; CDR3aa: CASSESSSSYGYTF
v_gene: TRBV14; CDR3aa: CASSRWGGAFSYNEQFF
v_gene: TRBV12-3/TRBV12-4; CDR3aa: CARRRSVSTDTQYF
v_gene: TRBV28; CDR3aa: CASSLWGTNYNEQFF
v_gene: TRBV7-3; CDR3aa: CASSQGPIPGGELFF
v_gene: TRBV7-8; CDR3aa: CASSSRDNYYEQYF
v_gene: TRBV18; CDR3aa: CASSPRGIYEQYF
v_gene: TRBV28; CDR3aa: CASSLLGGRSDTQYF
v_gene: TRBV24-1; CDR3aa: CATSDPQDPTDTQYF
v_gene: TRBV6-1; CDR3aa: CASSEKVVTQYF
v_gene: TRBV10-3; CDR3aa: CAISESPSGHITDTQYF
v_gene: TRBV6-6; CDR3aa: CASSYGGGGSYEQYF
v_gene: TRBV11-2; CDR3aa: CASSLEPGANTEAFF
v_gene: TRBV5-1; CDR3aa: CASSLASSGSFTYEQYF
v_gene: TRBV20-1; CDR3aa: CSATDRVGETQYF
v_gene: TRBV20-1; CDR3aa: CSARDPGSSYNSPLHF
v_gene: TRBV28; CDR3aa: CASSRPGTGPSGELFF
v_gene: TRBV20-1; CDR3aa: CSARVVSGRYNEQFF
v_gene: TRBV5-1; CDR3aa: CASSFDGRGTDTQYF
v_gene: TRBV20-1; CDR3aa: CSARWGRASAYNEQFF
v_gene: TRBV20-1; CDR3aa: CSAAVGGRTEAFF
v_gene: TRBV20-1; CDR3aa: CSATPTSGHTDTQYF
v_gene: TRBV7-9; CDR3aa: CASSLLAGDPEQYF
v_gene: TRBV5-5; CDR3aa: CASKASGANVLTF
v_gene: TRBV4-1; CDR3aa: CASSHDSGRAPVTDTQYF
v_gene: TRBV3-1; CDR3aa: CASSPRQGTILEQYF
v_gene: TRBV20-1; CDR3aa: CSATGLAGAVYEQYF
v_gene: TRBV28; CDR3aa: CASTTPGRGSYEQYF
v_gene: TRBV13; CDR3aa: CASSLSYGTLQETQYF
v_gene: TRBV28; CDR3aa: CASSTGGAPVYEQYF
v_gene: TRBV5-1; CDR3aa: CASSFDTQETQYF
v_gene: TRBV7-2; CDR3aa: CASRREETQYF
v_gene: TRBV6-1; CDR3aa: CASSPDDRGSYEQYF
v_gene: TRBV6-1; CDR3aa: CASSVGETEAFF
v_gene: TRBV20-1; CDR3aa: CSASGTGSGGYTF
v_gene: TRBV12-5; CDR3aa: CASGQRDRESSSGYEQYF
v_gene: TRBV30; CDR3aa: CAWANRETQYF
v_gene: TRBV7-9; CDR3aa: CASSSGTDSNQPQHF
v_gene: TRBV19; CDR3aa: CASRRGYSGNTIYF
v_gene: TRBV11-2; CDR3aa: CASSFRLAAAADTQYF